The clone carrying this T cell receptor beta chain was detected ten times or more. These data originate in a study of read filtering for tumor transcriptome and immune sequencing. The library was built from around 0.4 ug RNA with molecular barcoded adaptors for alpha/delta and beta/gamma chains. TCRdb re-called the reads through MiXCR, storing one row per CDR3 protein. This table holds some 41,000 distinct CDR3 sequences, approximately 13% found once. Germline V gives CDR1 LGHDT, CDR2 YNNKEL (reference sequence). With V trimmed by 4 bases and J by 9 bases, 8 bases remained unmatched. This CDR3 has 15 residues.

The rearrangement joins TRBV3-1 to TRBJ2-1, with TRBD2 identical over 11 bases. Sequencing was carried out using a population of CD138-negative cells sorted from bone marrow. This TCR derives from a donor over 35 with multiple myeloma. The CDR3 DNA sequence: TGTGCCAGCAGCCGAACTAGCGGGAGTATAGGTGAGCAGTTCTTC. It specifies CASSRTSGSIGEQFF.